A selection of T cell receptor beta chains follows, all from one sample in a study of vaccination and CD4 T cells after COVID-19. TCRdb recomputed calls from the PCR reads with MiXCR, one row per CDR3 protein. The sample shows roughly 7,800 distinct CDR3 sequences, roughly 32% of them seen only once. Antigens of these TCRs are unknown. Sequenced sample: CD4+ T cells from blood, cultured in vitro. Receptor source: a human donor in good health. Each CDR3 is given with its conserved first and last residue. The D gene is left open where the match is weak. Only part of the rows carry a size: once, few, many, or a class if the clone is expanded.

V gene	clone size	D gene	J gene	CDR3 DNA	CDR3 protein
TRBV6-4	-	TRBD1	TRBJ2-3	TGTGCCAGCAGTACTACAGGGGCTGCAGATACGCAGTATTTT	CASSTTGAADTQYF
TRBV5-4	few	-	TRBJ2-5	TGTGCCAGCAGCCCATATTCCCAAGAGACCCAGTACTTC	CASSPYSQETQYF
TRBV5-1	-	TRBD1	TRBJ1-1	TGCGCCAGCAGCTTGGCCCTGGGACCGGGACAGCAAGCTTTCTTT	CASSLALGPGQQAFF
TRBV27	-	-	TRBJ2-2	TGTGCCAGCAGGCAGGGCAGAGTTCAGGACGGGGAGCTGTTTTTT	CASRQGRVQDGELFF
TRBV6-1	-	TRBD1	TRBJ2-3	TGTGCCAGCAGTGAAGTGACAGGGGGACCAGATACGCAGTATTTT	CASSEVTGGPDTQYF
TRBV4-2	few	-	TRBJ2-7	TGTGCCAGCAGCCAAGTGAAAGCGTACGAGCAGTACTTC	CASSQVKAYEQYF
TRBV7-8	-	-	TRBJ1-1	TGTGCCAGCAGCTTTAAGGGGAACACTGAAGCTTTCTTT	CASSFKGNTEAFF
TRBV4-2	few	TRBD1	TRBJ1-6	TGTGCCAGCAGCCAAGATCGGGGGACAGGGAGTTCACCCCTCCACTTT	CASSQDRGTGSSPLHF
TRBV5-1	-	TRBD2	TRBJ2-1	TGCGCCAGCAGATCCCCCCCGACTAGCGCGCCCAATGAGCAGTTCTTC	CASRSPPTSAPNEQFF
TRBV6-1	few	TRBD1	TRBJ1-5	TGTGCCAGCAGGAGCCAGGGGGCCGGCAATCAGCCCCAGCATTTT	CASRSQGAGNQPQHF
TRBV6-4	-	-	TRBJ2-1	TGTGCCAGCAGGGACGGGACGGCCTCCTACAATGAGCAGTTCTTC	CASRDGTASYNEQFF
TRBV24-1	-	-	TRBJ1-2	TGTGCCACCACCGACCAAGGGCGAGGCTACACCTTC	CATTDQGRGYTF
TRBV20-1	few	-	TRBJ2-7	TGCAGTGCTTACTCTCCAGGCTACGAGCAGTACTTC	CSAYSPGYEQYF
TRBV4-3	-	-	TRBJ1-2	TGCGCCAGCAGCCAGACAGGACAGATAGGCTATGGCTACACCTTC	CASSQTGQIGYGYTF
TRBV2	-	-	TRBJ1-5	TGTGCCAGCGGCGCCCATGGGAATCAGCCCCAGCATTTT	CASGAHGNQPQHF
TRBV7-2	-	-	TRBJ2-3	TGTGCCAGCAGCTTTCGGGGGATAGATACGCAGTATTTT	CASSFRGIDTQYF
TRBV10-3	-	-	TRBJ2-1	TGTGCCATCAGTAACCCAGGTTACAATGAGCAGTTCTTC	CAISNPGYNEQFF
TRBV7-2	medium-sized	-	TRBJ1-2	TGTGCCAGCAGCTTAGGGCTTGACTTCGGCTATGGCTACACCTTC	CASSLGLDFGYGYTF
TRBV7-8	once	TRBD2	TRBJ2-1	TGTGCCAGCAGCTCTCGACTAGCGGGAGCCAATGAGCAGTTCTTC	CASSSRLAGANEQFF
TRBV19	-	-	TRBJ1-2	TGTGCCAGTAGGGTGCATTTGTATGGCTACACCTTC	CASRVHLYGYTF
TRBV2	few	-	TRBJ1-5	TGTGCCAGCAGTCCACAGGGAAATCAGCCCCAGCATTTT	CASSPQGNQPQHF
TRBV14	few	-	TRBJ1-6	TGTGCCAGCAGCCAAGAACTGGGTTCACCCCTCCACTTT	CASSQELGSPLHF
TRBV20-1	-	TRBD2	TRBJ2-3	TGCAGTGCACCGCGGAGCGGGAGGGCCCTGGGCACAGATACGCAGTATTTT	CSAPRSGRALGTDTQYF
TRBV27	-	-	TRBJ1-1	TGTGCCAGCAGTTTTATGATCGGATACACTGAAGCTTTCTTT	CASSFMIGYTEAFF
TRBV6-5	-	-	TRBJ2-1	TGTGCCAGCAGTTACGGGACTGGCTCCTACAATGAGCAGTTCTTC	CASSYGTGSYNEQFF
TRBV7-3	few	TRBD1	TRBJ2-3	TGTGCCAGCAGCTTAGCAGGACAGGGGGCGAGAGATACGCAGTATTTT	CASSLAGQGARDTQYF
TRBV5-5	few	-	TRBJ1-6	TGTGCCAGCAGCTTGCTTGGACTCGGGGGGTCACCCCTCCACTTT	CASSLLGLGGSPLHF
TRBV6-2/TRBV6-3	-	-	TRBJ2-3	TGTGCCAGCAGTTACTCCGGCGGGTTCGCAGATACGCAGTATTTT	CASSYSGGFADTQYF
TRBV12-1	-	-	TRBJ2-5	TGTGCCAGCAGCTTTGGAGCGGGGGAAGAGACCCAGTACTTC	CASSFGAGEETQYF
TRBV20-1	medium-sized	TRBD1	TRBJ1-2	TGCAGTGCACGGGGCGACAGGGGTAACTATGGCTACACCTTC	CSARGDRGNYGYTF
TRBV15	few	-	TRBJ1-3	TGTGCCACCAGCAGAGACATCCCATCTGGAAACACCATATATTTT	CATSRDIPSGNTIYF
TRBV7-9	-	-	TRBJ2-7	TGTGCCAGCAGCTTAACGGGCAGCTCCTACGAGCAGTACTTC	CASSLTGSSYEQYF
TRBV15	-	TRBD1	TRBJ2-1	TGTGCCACCAGCAGAGATCCGGTGACAGGGCGCAATGAGCAGTTCTTC	CATSRDPVTGRNEQFF
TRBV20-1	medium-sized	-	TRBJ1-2	TGCAGTGCTACCTTGTCGGGGGCGGGCTATGGCTACACCTTC	CSATLSGAGYGYTF
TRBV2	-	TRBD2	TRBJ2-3	TGTGCCAGCATTAGCGGGGGAAGCACAGATACGCAGTATTTT	CASISGGSTDTQYF
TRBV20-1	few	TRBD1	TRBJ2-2	TGCAGTGCCGGGACAGGGGGCATCACCGGGGAGCTGTTTTTT	CSAGTGGITGELFF
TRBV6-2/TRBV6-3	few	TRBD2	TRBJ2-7	TGTGCCAGCAGTTACCCGGGACTAGCGGGAGACTACGAGCAGTACTTC	CASSYPGLAGDYEQYF
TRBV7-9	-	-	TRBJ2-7	TGTGCCAGCAGCCCCGAGTCCTACGAGCAGTACTTC	CASSPESYEQYF
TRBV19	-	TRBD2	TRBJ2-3	TGTGCCAGTAGTTGGGTCCGGGGGGACACAGATACGCAGTATTTT	CASSWVRGDTDTQYF
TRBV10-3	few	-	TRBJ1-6	TGTGCCATCAGTTCGGGGGTTCATAATTCACCCCTCCACTTT	CAISSGVHNSPLHF
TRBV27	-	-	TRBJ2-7	TGTGCCAGCAGTTTGGACGGGGTGATGACCGCTTCCTACGAGCAGTACTTC	CASSLDGVMTASYEQYF
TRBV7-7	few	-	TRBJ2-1	TGTGCTAGCAGCCAAGACTCCGTTGGTGAGCAGTTCTTC	CASSQDSVGEQFF
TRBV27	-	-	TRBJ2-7	TGTGCCACGTCCAGGGGGGATTACGAGCAGTACTTC	CATSRGDYEQYF
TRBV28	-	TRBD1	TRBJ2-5	TGTGCCAGCGGAACAGGGGGCCTCACAGAGACCCAGTACTTC	CASGTGGLTETQYF
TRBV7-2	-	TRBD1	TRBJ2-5	TGTGCCAGCAGCCCTCGGACAGGTGCCTACCAAGAGACCCAGTACTTC	CASSPRTGAYQETQYF
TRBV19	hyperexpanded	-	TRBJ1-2	TGTGCCAGTAGTAGGACGGATACCTATGGCTACACCTTC	CASSRTDTYGYTF
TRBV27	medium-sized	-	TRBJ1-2	TGTGCCAGCAGTTTAGGGGGCTATCCCTATGGCTACACCTTC	CASSLGGYPYGYTF
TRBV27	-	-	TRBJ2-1	TGTGCCAGCAGTAGGGGAAACGAGCAGTTCTTC	CASSRGNEQFF
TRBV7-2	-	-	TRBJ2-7	TGTGCCAGCAGCTTATGGCGGGCAGGCTCCTACGAGCAGTACTTC	CASSLWRAGSYEQYF
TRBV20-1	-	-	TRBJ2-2	TGCAGTGCGCGAGAGGGACTCAGGAACACCGGGGAGCTGTTTTTT	CSAREGLRNTGELFF
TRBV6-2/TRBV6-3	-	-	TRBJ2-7	TGTGCCAGCAGCCTGATCCCTGGCATTAGGGCCTTGGACGAGCAGTACTTC	CASSLIPGIRALDEQYF
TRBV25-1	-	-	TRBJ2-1	TGTGCCAGCAGTGAAACGGAGATCAATGAGCAGTTCTTC	CASSETEINEQFF
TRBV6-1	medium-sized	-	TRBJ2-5	TGTGCCAGCAGTGAAGCTGGTCGGGAGACCCAGTACTTC	CASSEAGRETQYF
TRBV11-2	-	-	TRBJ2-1	TGTGCCAGCAGCCAGGGAGTAGGTGAGCAGTTCTTC	CASSQGVGEQFF
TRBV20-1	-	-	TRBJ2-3	TGCAGTGCTAGAGATTTACCGGATAGCACAGATACGCAGTATTTT	CSARDLPDSTDTQYF
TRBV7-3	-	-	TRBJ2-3	TGTGCCAGCAGCACCTTGAGCACAGATACGCAGTATTTT	CASSTLSTDTQYF
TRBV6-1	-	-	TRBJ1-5	TGTGCCACCCGCCCCACCTATTCAAGCAATCAGCCCCAGCATTTT	CATRPTYSSNQPQHF
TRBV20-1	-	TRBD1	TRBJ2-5	TGCAGTGTTCGACAGGGCCCCCAAGAGACCCAGTACTTC	CSVRQGPQETQYF